This T cell receptor (beta chain) was sequenced for a study of T-cell reconstitution after alpha-beta-depleted transplantation in children. The study, taken as a whole, reports: Some patients' high day-60 TCRbeta diversity was traced to surviving recipient T cells and thymic progenitors. Expanded graft clones, several hundred of them, were reportedly the source of alpha-beta T cells about two months after transplant. At one year after transplant, newly produced T cells mostly accounted for T-cell counts and diversity.

The CDR3 has 15 amino acids. Trimming shortened V by 0 bases and J by 0 bases, and 7 bases separated the two germline ends. Germline CDR1 reads SGHRS; CDR2 reads YFSETQ. For this clonotype: Its target is not known.

Unique molecular identifiers were used to barcode this TCRbeta library. TCRdb itself ran the PCR reads through MiXCR, one entry per CDR3 protein. In the table there are over 400,000 distinct CDR3 sequences, over 40% of which are singletons. The sequencing here drew on PBMCs, taken before TCRalphabeta/CD19-depleted stem cell transplant. This chain joins TRBV5-1 and TRBJ1-3; D is perhaps TRBD1 (5 bases). The TCR sequence derives from a girl aged 2-10 years with aplastic anemia, due to receive a stem cell transplant. In DNA form, the CDR3 reads TGCGCCAGCAGCTTGGACAGGTCCTCTGGAAACACCATATATTTT. This codes for CASSLDRSSGNTIYF.